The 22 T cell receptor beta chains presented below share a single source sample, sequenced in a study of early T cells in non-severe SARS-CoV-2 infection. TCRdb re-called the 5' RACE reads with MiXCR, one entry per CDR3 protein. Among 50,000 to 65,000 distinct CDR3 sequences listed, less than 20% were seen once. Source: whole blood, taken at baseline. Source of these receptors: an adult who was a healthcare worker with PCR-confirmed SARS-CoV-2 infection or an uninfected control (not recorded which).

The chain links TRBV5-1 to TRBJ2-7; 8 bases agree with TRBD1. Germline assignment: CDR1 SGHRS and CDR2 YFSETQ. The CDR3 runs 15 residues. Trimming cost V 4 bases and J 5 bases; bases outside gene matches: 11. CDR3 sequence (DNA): TGCGCCAGCAGCCATTTGGGACAGGAGAACCACGAGCAGTACTTC. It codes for CASSHLGQENHEQYF.

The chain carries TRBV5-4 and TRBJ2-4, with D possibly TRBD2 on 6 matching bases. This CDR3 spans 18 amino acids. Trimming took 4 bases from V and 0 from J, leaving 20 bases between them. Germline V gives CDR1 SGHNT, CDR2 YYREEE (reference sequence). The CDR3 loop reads CASSDGGSGLLAKNIQYF. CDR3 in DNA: TGTGCCAGCAGCGACGGAGGGAGCGGCCTCCTAGCCAAAAACATTCAGTACTTC.

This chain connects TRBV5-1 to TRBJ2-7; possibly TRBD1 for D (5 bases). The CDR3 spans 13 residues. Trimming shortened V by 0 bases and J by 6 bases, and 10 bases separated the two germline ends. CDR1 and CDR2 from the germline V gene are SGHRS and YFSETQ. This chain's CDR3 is CASSLGAQGEQYF. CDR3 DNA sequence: TGCGCCAGCAGCTTGGGGGCCCAGGGCGAGCAGTACTTC.

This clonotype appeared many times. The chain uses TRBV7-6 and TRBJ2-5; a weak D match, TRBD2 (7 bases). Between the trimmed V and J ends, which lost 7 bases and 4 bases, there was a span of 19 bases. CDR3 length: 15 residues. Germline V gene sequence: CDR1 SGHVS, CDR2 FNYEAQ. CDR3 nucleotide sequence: TGTGCCAGCACCCCGGCGGGGGCTACAGGAGAGACCCAGTACTTC. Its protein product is CASTPAGATGETQYF.

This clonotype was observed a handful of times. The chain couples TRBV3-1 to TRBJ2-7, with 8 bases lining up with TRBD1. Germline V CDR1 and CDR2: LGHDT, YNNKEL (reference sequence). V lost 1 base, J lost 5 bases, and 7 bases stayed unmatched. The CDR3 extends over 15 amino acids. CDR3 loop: CASSQGGQAAHEQYF. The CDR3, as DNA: TGTGCCAGCAGCCAAGGGGGACAGGCCGCCCACGAGCAGTACTTC.

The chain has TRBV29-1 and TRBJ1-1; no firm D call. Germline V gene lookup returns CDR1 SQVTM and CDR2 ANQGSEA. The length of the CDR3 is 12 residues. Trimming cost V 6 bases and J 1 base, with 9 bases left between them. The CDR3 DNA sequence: TGCAGCGTCGAGACGGAGAACACTGAAGCTTTCTTT. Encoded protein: CSVETENTEAFF.

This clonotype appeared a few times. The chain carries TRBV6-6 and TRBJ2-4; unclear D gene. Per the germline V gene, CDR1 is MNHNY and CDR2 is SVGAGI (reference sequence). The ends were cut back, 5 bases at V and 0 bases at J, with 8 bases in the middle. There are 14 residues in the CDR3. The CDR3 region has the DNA TGTGCCAGCAGTCCCACGCTAGCCAAAAACATTCAGTACTTC. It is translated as CASSPTLAKNIQYF.

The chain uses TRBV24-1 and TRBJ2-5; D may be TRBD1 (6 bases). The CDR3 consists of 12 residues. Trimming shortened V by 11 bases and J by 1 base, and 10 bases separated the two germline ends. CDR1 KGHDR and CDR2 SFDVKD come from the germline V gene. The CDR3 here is CANQGFQETQYF. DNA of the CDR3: TGTGCCAACCAGGGGTTCCAAGAGACCCAGTACTTC.

CDR3: CASSPPASGRYEQYF. CDR3 sequence (DNA): TGTGCCAGCTCACCACCTGCTAGCGGGAGGTACGAGCAGTACTTC. The genes are TRBV18 and TRBJ2-7; TRBD2 matches at 11 bases. Trimming removed 0 bases from V and 4 bases from J; junction bases left unmatched: 2. The CDR3 extends over 15 amino acids. The germline V gene has CDR1 KGHSH and CDR2 LQKENI.

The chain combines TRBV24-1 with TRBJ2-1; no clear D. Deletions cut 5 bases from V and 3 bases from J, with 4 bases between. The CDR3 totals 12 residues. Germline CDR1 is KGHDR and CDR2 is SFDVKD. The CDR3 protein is CATSGDYNEQFF. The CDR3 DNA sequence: TGTGCCACCAGTGGGGACTACAATGAGCAGTTCTTC.

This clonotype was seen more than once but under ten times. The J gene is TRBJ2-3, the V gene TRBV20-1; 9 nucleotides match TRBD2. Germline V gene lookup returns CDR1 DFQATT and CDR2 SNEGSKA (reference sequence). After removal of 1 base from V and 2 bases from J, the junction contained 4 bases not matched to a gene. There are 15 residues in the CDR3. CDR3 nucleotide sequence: TGCAGTGCTAGAGCACTAGCGGGCCTCACAGATACGCAGTATTTT. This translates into CSARALAGLTDTQYF.

The CDR3 nucleotides read TGTGCCAGCAGGCGGGACAGCTCACAAGAGACCCAGTACTTC. This translates into CASRRDSSQETQYF. The chain joins TRBV2 to TRBJ2-5; D perhaps matches TRBD1 (7 bases). V gave up 6 bases and J gave up 2 bases, with 13 bases separating them. The CDR3 runs 14 residues. The germline gives CDR1 SNHLY, CDR2 FYNNEI.

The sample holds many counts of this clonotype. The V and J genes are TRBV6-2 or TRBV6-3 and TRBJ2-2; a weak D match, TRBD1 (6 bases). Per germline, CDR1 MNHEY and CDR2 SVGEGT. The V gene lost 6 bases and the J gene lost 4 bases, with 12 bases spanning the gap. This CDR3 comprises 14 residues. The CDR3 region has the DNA TGTGCCAGCAGGGAATGGACAGCCACCGGGGAGCTGTTTTTT. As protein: CASREWTATGELFF.

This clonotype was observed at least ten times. The DNA for the CDR3 is TGTGCCAGTAGTATAGCAGGGACAGGGGGCGCCGAGCAGTACTTC. It is translated as CASSIAGTGGAEQYF. The chain recombines TRBV19 with TRBJ2-7, with 12 bases identical to TRBD1. The CDR3 extends over 15 amino acids. V trimming: 1 base; J trimming: 6 bases; junction bases outside the gene matches: 4. Germline V CDR1 and CDR2: LNHDA, SQIVND (reference sequence).

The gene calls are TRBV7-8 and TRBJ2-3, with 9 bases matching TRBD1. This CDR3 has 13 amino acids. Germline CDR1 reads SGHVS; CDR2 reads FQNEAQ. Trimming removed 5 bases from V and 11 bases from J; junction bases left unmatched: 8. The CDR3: CASSQGQGSGQYF. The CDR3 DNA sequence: TGTGCCAGCAGCCAGGGACAGGGCTCGGGGCAGTATTTT.

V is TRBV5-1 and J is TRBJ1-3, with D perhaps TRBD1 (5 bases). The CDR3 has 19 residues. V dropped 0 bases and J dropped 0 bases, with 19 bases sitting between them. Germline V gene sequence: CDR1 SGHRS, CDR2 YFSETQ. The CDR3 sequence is CASSLGQTRQTNSGNTIYF. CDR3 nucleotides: TGCGCCAGCAGCTTGGGGCAAACTCGACAGACCAACTCTGGAAACACCATATATTTT.

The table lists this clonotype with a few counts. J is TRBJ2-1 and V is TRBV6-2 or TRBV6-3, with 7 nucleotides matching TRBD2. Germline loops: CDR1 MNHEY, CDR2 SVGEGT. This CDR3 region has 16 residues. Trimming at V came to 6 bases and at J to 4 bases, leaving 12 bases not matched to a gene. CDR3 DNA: TGTGCCAGCAGACTTAGGGCGGGAGATCTATACAATGAGCAGTTCTTC. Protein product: CASRLRAGDLYNEQFF.

In DNA form, the CDR3 reads TGTGCCAGCAGCCACGTGGCTAGCGGCTACAATGAGCAGTTCTTC. Protein: CASSHVASGYNEQFF. The chain combines TRBV6-2 or TRBV6-3 with TRBJ2-1; 7 bases agree with TRBD2. The CDR3 is 15 residues long. Trimming cost V 6 bases and J 3 bases; bases outside gene matches: 8. From germline, CDR1 is MNHEY and CDR2 SVGEGT.

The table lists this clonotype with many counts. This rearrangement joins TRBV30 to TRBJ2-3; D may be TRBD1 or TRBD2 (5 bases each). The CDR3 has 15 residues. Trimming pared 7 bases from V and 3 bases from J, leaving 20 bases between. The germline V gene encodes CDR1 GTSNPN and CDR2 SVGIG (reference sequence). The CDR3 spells CASTRGQGNTDTQYF. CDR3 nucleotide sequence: TGTGCCTCAACCCGGGGCCAAGGGAATACAGATACGCAGTATTTT.

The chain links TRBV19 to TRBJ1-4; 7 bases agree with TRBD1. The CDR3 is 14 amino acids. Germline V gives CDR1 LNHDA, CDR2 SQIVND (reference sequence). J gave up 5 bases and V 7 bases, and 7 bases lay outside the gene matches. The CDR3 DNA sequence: TGTGCCAGTACCTCGACAGGGATGAATGAAAAACTGTTTTTT. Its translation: CASTSTGMNEKLFF.

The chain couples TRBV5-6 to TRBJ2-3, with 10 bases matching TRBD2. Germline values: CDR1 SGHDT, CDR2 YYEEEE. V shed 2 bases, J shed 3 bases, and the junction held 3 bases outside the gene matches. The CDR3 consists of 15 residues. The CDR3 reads CASSLTSGTTDTQYF. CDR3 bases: TGTGCCAGCAGCTTAACTAGCGGGACAACAGATACGCAGTATTTT.

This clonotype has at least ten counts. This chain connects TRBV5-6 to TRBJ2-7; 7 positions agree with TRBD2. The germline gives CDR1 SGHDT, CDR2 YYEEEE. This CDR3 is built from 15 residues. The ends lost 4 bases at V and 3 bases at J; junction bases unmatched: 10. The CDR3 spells CASSAIRASGYEQYF. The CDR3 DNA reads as TGTGCCAGCAGCGCCATACGGGCTAGCGGCTACGAGCAGTACTTC.